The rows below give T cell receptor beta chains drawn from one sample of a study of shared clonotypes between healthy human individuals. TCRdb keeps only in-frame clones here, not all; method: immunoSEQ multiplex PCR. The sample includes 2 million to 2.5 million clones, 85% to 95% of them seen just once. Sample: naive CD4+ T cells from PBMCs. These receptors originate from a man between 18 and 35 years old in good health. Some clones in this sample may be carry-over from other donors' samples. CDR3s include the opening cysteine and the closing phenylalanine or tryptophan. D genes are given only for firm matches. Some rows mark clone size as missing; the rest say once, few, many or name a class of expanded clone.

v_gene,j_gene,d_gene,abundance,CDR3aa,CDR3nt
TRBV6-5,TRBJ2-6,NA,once,CASGRSGANVLTF,TGTGCCAGCGGTAGGTCTGGGGCCAACGTCCTGACTTTC
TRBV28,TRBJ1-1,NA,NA,CATIPGRTEAFF,TGTGCCACTATACCCGGGCGGACTGAAGCTTTCTTT
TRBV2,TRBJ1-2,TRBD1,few,CASREGARGYTF,TGTGCCAGCCGTGAGGGGGCGCGTGGCTACACCTTC
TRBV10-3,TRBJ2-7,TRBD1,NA,CASGTGFTEQYF,TGTGCCAGCGGGACAGGATTCACCGAGCAGTACTTC
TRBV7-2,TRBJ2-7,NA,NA,CASSPGAFVRLYEQYF,TGTGCCAGCAGCCCCGGGGCTTTTGTACGGCTCTACGAGCAGTACTTC
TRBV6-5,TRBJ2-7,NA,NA,CASSPWDRPAEQYF,TGTGCCAGCAGCCCCTGGGACCGCCCCGCCGAGCAGTACTTC
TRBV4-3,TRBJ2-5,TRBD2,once,CASSQDYGRFVASGRETQYF,TGCGCCAGCAGCCAAGATTACGGCCGTTTTGTGGCTAGCGGCCGTGAGACCCAGTACTTC
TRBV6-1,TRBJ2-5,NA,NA,CASSERVRGSGETQYF,TGTGCCAGCAGTGAAAGAGTCCGGGGGTCGGGAGAGACCCAGTACTTC
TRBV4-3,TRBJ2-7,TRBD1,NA,CASSQDGQGMYHEQYF,TGCGCCAGCAGCCAGGACGGACAGGGGATGTACCACGAGCAGTACTTC
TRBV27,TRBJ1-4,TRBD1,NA,CASSPGQGWGEKLFF,TGTGCCAGCAGTCCCGGACAGGGCTGGGGTGAAAAACTGTTTTTT
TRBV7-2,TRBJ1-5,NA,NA,CASSLSGRNQPQHF,TGTGCCAGCAGCTTATCGGGGCGCAATCAGCCCCAGCATTTT
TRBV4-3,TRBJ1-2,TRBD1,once,CASSQKVDRNYGYTF,TGCGCCAGCAGCCAAAAGGTGGACAGGAACTATGGCTACACCTTC
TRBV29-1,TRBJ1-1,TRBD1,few,CSVHRGGSEAFF,TGCAGCGTACACAGGGGAGGGTCTGAAGCTTTCTTT
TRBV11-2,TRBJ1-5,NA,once,CASSSGSFQPQHF,TGTGCCAGCAGCTCAGGGTCCTTTCAGCCCCAGCATTTT
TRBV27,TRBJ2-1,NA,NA,CASSVTTVAYNEQFF,TGTGCCAGCAGTGTAACAACCGTCGCCTACAATGAGCAGTTCTTC